The 7 T cell receptor beta chains given below trace back to one sample, sequenced in a study of technical replicates of blood from several donors. Repertoires were generated with immunoSEQ multiplex PCR, while TCRdb's copy carries only in-frame clones and drops some. The data contain around 77,000 clones, more than 90% of them singletons. Input material: T cells isolated from PBMCs. These receptors all stem from a human donor in good health.

This chain links TRBV25-1 with TRBJ2-1; TRBD1 is a possible D gene (6 bases). The CDR3 is made up of 13 amino acids. Trimming took off 3 bases at V and 11 bases at J, with 14 bases between the two ends. CDR1 is MGHDK, CDR2 SYGVNS, per germline. CDR3 DNA sequence: TGTGCCAGCAGTGATCGACCGGGACAAAAGCAGTTCTTC. It yields the protein CASSDRPGQKQFF.

This chain joins TRBV5-1 and TRBJ2-1; possibly TRBD1 for D (6 bases). The V and J ends lost 0 bases and 4 bases respectively, with 8 bases between them. The CDR3 loop spans 14 amino acids. Germline V gives CDR1 SGHRS, CDR2 YFSETQ. CDR3: CASSLDRVYNEQFF. In DNA, the CDR3 is TGCGCCAGCAGCTTGGACAGGGTTTACAATGAGCAGTTCTTC.

The chain combines TRBV6-1 with TRBJ2-1; D is possibly TRBD2 (5 bases). Trimming removed 1 base from V and 5 bases from J, with 12 bases in between. Germline loops: CDR1 MNHNS, CDR2 SASEGT. The CDR3 length is 15 residues. The CDR3 loop is CASSEDSQRDNEQFF. DNA of the CDR3: TGTGCCAGCAGTGAAGATAGTCAGAGGGACAATGAGCAGTTCTTC.

V and J are TRBV29-1 and TRBJ1-1, with 7 bases aligning to TRBD1. The ends lost 2 bases at V and 5 bases at J; junction bases unmatched: 5. Germline lookup yields CDR1 SQVTM and CDR2 ANQGSEA. The CDR3 loop spans 13 amino acids. This chain's CDR3 is CSVEYNRGTEAFF. DNA for the CDR3: TGCAGCGTTGAATATAACAGGGGTACTGAAGCTTTCTTT. Full variable domain (missing parts from reference TRBV29-1 and TRBJ1-1): SAVISQKPSRDICQRGTSLTIQCQVDSQVTMMFWYRQQPGQSLTLIATANQGSEATYESGFVIDKFPISRPNLTFSTLTVSNMSPEDSSIYLCSVEYNRGTEAFFGQGTRLTVV.

The chain employs TRBV30 and TRBJ1-2, with D maybe TRBD1 (5 bases). Germline V gives CDR1 GTSNPN, CDR2 SVGIG (reference sequence). The CDR3 length is 12 residues. Trimming stripped 2 bases from V and 5 bases from J, with 9 bases between. In DNA, the CDR3 is TGTGCCTGGAGTTCTCAGGGTTATGGCTACACCTTC. Translation gives CAWSSQGYGYTF.

The chain links TRBV5-6 to TRBJ2-7; maybe TRBD1 (6 bases). V was trimmed by 0 bases and J by 5 bases, leaving 12 bases between them. The CDR3 runs to 14 residues. The V gene's germline CDR1 is SGHDT and CDR2 YYEEEE. The CDR3 DNA reads TGTGCCAGCAGCTTGGTTCTGGGGGCCGACGAGCAGTACTTC. Translating it yields CASSLVLGADEQYF.

The rearrangement links TRBV11-2 to TRBJ1-3; tentatively, D is TRBD1 (5 bases). CDR3 size: 14 residues. In germline, CDR1 is SGHAT, CDR2 FQNNGV. Trimming removed 6 bases at V and 4 bases at J, with 13 bases between. CDR3 nucleotide sequence: TGTGCCAGCAGGGAAGGGACTGGGGGAAACACCATATATTTT. Translated, it gives CASREGTGGNTIYF.